One and the same sample provided the 7 T cell receptor beta chains below, sequenced in a study of blood T cell repertoires in COVID-19. The data were produced by immunoSEQ multiplex PCR, yet TCRdb's version contains in-frame clones alone and is incomplete. This table has about 220,000 clones, roughly 85% appearing once. The sequencing sample was made of peripheral blood. These receptors were collected from a woman between 65 and 79 years old with COVID-19, enrolled during active disease.

The chain joins TRBV2 to TRBJ1-1; TRBD1 is a possible D gene (5 bases). V was clipped by 7 bases and J by 3 bases, with 12 bases between them. Germline V gene lookup returns CDR1 SNHLY and CDR2 FYNNEI. CDR3 length: 13 residues. The CDR3 region is CASKTVGDTEAFF. CDR3 sequence (DNA): TGTGCCAGCAAAACTGTAGGGGACACTGAAGCTTTCTTT.

The chain is built from TRBV24-1 and TRBJ1-2; the D gene is possibly TRBD1 (6 bases). Germline V lookup: CDR1 KGHDR, CDR2 SFDVKD. Trimming removed 4 bases at V and 4 bases at J, with 15 bases between. The CDR3 extends over 15 amino acids. Here the CDR3 DNA reads TGTGCCACCAGTGACAGGACAGCGTATACCTATGGCTACACCTTC. It encodes CATSDRTAYTYGYTF.

The chain links TRBV7-2 to TRBJ2-6; TRBD1 agrees at 11 bases. Germline V gene lookup returns CDR1 SGHTA and CDR2 FQGNSA. The CDR3 runs 16 residues. V was clipped by 8 bases and J by 3 bases; unmatched bases: 6. This chain's CDR3 is CASGTGGNRGANVLTF. CDR3 bases: TGTGCCAGCGGGACAGGGGGTAATCGTGGGGCCAACGTCCTGACTTTC.

The V and J genes are TRBV30 and TRBJ2-7; D is possibly TRBD2 (5 bases). The germline V gene encodes CDR1 GTSNPN and CDR2 SVGIG (reference sequence). The CDR3 has 12 amino acids. Trimming removed 4 bases from V and 2 bases from J, with 9 bases in between. For the CDR3, the DNA is TGTGCCTGGAATACGGGGACCTACGAGCAGTACTTC. Translating it yields CAWNTGTYEQYF. The whole variable domain, filled in from reference TRBV30 and TRBJ2-7, reads SQTIHQWPATLVQPVGSPLSLECTVEGTSNPNLYWYRQAAGRGLQLLFYSVGIGQISSEVPQNLSASRPQDRQFILSSKKLLLSDSGFYLCAWNTGTYEQYFGPGTRLTVT.

The V and J genes are TRBV29-1 and TRBJ1-2; tentatively, D is TRBD1 (6 bases). Trimming took off 2 bases at V and 0 bases at J, with 13 bases between the two ends. The germline gives CDR1 SQVTM, CDR2 ANQGSEA. CDR3 length: 15 amino acids. The CDR3 sequence: CSVETLTGTNYGYTF. The CDR3 nucleotides are TGCAGCGTTGAAACTCTAACAGGGACTAACTATGGCTACACCTTC.

This clone was picked up one time. The chain couples TRBV6-2 or TRBV6-3 to TRBJ2-3, with 10 bases matching TRBD2. The CDR3 sequence is 15 residues long. Germline V CDR1 and CDR2: MNHEY, SVGEGT. The V segment lost 5 bases and the J segment 2 bases; nucleotides outside the gene matches: 4. As DNA, the CDR3 is TGTGCCAGCAGTCACACTAGCGGGGTCACAGATACGCAGTATTTT. It encodes CASSHTSGVTDTQYF.

The chain combines TRBV5-1 with TRBJ2-3, with TRBD1 matching over 7 bases. The CDR3 contains 14 residues. V shed 6 bases and J 0 bases; nucleotides not matched to a gene: 4. Germline V gene data show CDR1 as SGHRS and CDR2 as YFSETQ. Written as DNA, the CDR3 is TGCGCCAGCAACGGACAGGCTAGCACAGATACGCAGTATTTT. It specifies CASNGQASTDTQYF. Supplemented by reference TRBV5-1 and TRBJ2-3, the full variable domain reads KAGVTQTPRYLIKTRGQQVTLSCSPISGHRSVSWYQQTPGQGLQFLFEYFSETQRNKGNFPGRFSGRQFSNSRSEMNVSTLELGDSALYLCASNGQASTDTQYFGPGTRLTVL.